This is a list of T cell receptor beta chains from one sample in a study of blood T cell repertoires in COVID-19. Libraries were prepared by immunoSEQ multiplex PCR; TCRdb keeps only in-frame clonotypes and omits some of them. The data contain approximately 250,000 clones, approximately 86% of them seen just once; the ten biggest clones take up roughly 1.8%. The sample taken for sequencing was peripheral blood. Source of these receptors: a man aged 25 to 40 with active or convalescent COVID-19. Each CDR3 is given with its conserved first and last residue. A D gene is named only where the DNA matches it firmly. Expanded clones are given a class, and other clones once, few, many or no size at all.

j_call | clone_size | v_call | d_call | cdr3_aa | cdr3_nt
TRBJ2-7 | NA | TRBV5-1 | NA | CASSTSTGFYEQYF | TGCGCCAGCAGCACCTCCACGGGATTCTACGAGCAGTACTTC
TRBJ2-7 | NA | TRBV3-1/TRBV3-2 | TRBD2 | CASSGVAGGVYEQYF | TGTGCCAGCAGCGGGGTAGCGGGGGGCGTCTACGAGCAGTACTTC
TRBJ2-1 | NA | TRBV18 | TRBD2 | CASSPPTLAGNNEQFF | TGTGCCAGCTCACCACCAACGCTAGCGGGGAACAATGAGCAGTTCTTC
TRBJ1-6 | NA | TRBV6-6 | NA | CASNKMTANNSPLHF | TGTGCCAGCAACAAAATGACAGCAAATAATTCACCCCTCCACTTT
TRBJ2-3 | NA | TRBV5-1 | NA | CASRAGGFTDTQYF | TGCGCCAGCAGGGCCGGGGGATTCACAGATACGCAGTATTTT
TRBJ1-2 | NA | TRBV21-1 | NA | CASSKGTGGIHGYTF | TGTGCCAGCAGCAAAGGGACAGGGGGCATCCATGGCTACACCTTC
TRBJ1-2 | NA | TRBV7-9 | NA | CASSFSSAAKSNYGYTF | TGTGCCAGCAGCTTTTCCTCCGCGGCCAAATCGAACTATGGCTACACCTTC
TRBJ2-2 | NA | TRBV9 | TRBD1 | CASSHNRGGVTGELFF | TGTGCCAGCAGCCACAACAGGGGCGGCGTTACCGGGGAGCTGTTTTTT
TRBJ1-2 | NA | TRBV27 | NA | CASSYRGDGYGYTF | TGTGCCAGCAGTTACCGCGGGGATGGCTATGGCTACACCTTC
TRBJ1-2 | NA | TRBV11-2 | TRBD1 | CASSRDRLDYGYTF | TGTGCCAGCAGCCGGGACAGGCTAGACTATGGCTACACCTTC
TRBJ1-2 | NA | TRBV5-1 | TRBD1 | CASSSTGDRGYTF | TGCGCCAGCAGCTCGACAGGGGATCGAGGCTACACCTTC
TRBJ2-3 | NA | TRBV6-5 | TRBD2 | CASSYLSGGSTDTQYF | TGTGCCAGCAGTTACCTTAGCGGGGGGTCCACAGATACGCAGTATTTT
TRBJ1-3 | NA | TRBV19 | TRBD1 | CASSLDRVSGNTIYF | TGTGCCAGTAGTCTCGACAGGGTCTCTGGAAACACCATATATTTT
TRBJ1-4 | NA | TRBV5-6 | TRBD1 | CASSLTGDNEKLFF | TGTGCCAGCAGCTTGACAGGGGATAATGAAAAACTGTTTTTT
TRBJ1-6 | few | TRBV5-4 | NA | CASSKTRGNSPLHF | TGTGCCAGCAGTAAAACTCGAGGAAATTCACCCCTCCACTTT
TRBJ2-6 | NA | TRBV7-9 | NA | CASLAGQVSGANVLTF | TGTGCCAGCCTCGCTGGGCAGGTCTCTGGGGCCAACGTCCTGACTTTC
TRBJ1-6 | NA | TRBV11-2 | TRBD1 | CASSFGTALSPLHF | TGTGCCAGCAGCTTTGGGACAGCGCTTTCACCCCTCCACTTT
TRBJ2-5 | many | TRBV19 | NA | CASSIGLAVYQETQYF | TGTGCCAGTAGTATCGGATTAGCGGTGTACCAAGAGACCCAGTACTTC
TRBJ2-7 | NA | TRBV4-3 | NA | CASSQDSADSSYEQYF | TGCGCCAGCAGCCAAGATTCAGCGGACAGCTCCTACGAGCAGTACTTC
TRBJ2-5 | NA | TRBV3-1/TRBV3-2 | NA | CASSQDVALRGGETQYF | TGTGCCAGCAGCCAAGATGTTGCCCTGCGGGGTGGAGAGACCCAGTACTTC
TRBJ1-2 | NA | TRBV10-3 | TRBD1 | CAISRDSQYGYTF | TGTGCCATCAGCAGGGACAGTCAATATGGCTACACCTTC
TRBJ2-2 | NA | TRBV4-2 | TRBD2 | CASSQPPGGAYTGELFF | TGTGCCAGCAGCCAACCCCCCGGGGGGGCCTACACCGGGGAGCTGTTTTTT
TRBJ1-2 | once | TRBV5-6 | NA | CASSLDSHGYTF | TGTGCCAGCAGCTTGGACAGTCACGGCTACACCTTC
TRBJ1-3 | few | TRBV7-2 | NA | CASSPGRRGPGNTIYF | TGTGCCAGCAGCCCGGGACGGAGGGGCCCTGGAAACACCATATATTTT
TRBJ1-1 | NA | TRBV9 | NA | CASSVVSDRLAEAFF | TGTGCCAGCAGCGTAGTAAGCGACCGACTCGCGGAAGCTTTCTTT
TRBJ1-1 | NA | TRBV30 | NA | CAWSPTAHTEAFF | TGTGCCTGGAGCCCGACAGCTCACACTGAAGCTTTCTTT